One sample yielded the 13 T cell receptor beta chains listed below, sequenced in a study of T cells in Graves' hyperthyroidism and ophthalmopathy. The CDR3 regions of TCR beta were amplified from RNA transcripts. First-round RT-PCR of the TCR CDR3 relied on the HTBI primer set. TCRdb analysed the multiplex PCR reads with MiXCR anew, one entry per CDR3 protein. The sample shows around 350,000 distinct CDR3 sequences, approximately 14% of them seen only once. Material for sequencing was blood. The receptors come from an older woman with Graves' ophthalmopathy.

This clonotype was seen many times. CDR3 sequence reads: CSVEDRSGGYTDTQYF. Here the CDR3 DNA reads TGCAGCGTTGAAGATCGGAGCGGAGGGTACACAGATACGCAGTATTTT. The chain combines TRBV29-1 with TRBJ2-3; maybe TRBD2 (6 bases). The CDR3 is 16 amino acids. Germline V gene sequence: CDR1 SQVTM, CDR2 ANQGSEA. The ends were cut back, 0 bases at V and 2 bases at J, with 15 bases in the middle.

This clonotype has ten or more counts. The chain carries TRBV11-3 and TRBJ2-5, with TRBD1 as a possible D gene (6 bases). The CDR3 has 13 amino acids. CDR1 SGHNT and CDR2 YENEEA come from the germline V gene. The V end lost 3 bases, the J end lost 5 bases, and 10 bases lay between the germline ends. CDR3 protein: CASSLRTGETQYF. CDR3 nucleotides: TGTGCCAGCAGCTTGAGAACAGGGGAGACCCAGTACTTC.

This clonotype was observed at least ten times. The gene calls are TRBV6-4 and TRBJ2-7; 8 bases agree with TRBD1. With V trimmed by 4 bases and J by 6 bases, 14 bases remained unmatched. The germline CDR1 and CDR2 sequences are MRHNA and SNTAGT. The CDR3 spans 16 residues. CDR3 sequence: CASSVRPGTGPSEQYF. Here the CDR3 DNA reads TGTGCCAGCAGTGTGAGACCCGGGACAGGCCCTTCCGAGCAGTACTTC.

This clonotype was counted many times. The V call is TRBV20-1, the J call TRBJ2-2; TRBD1 might be the D (6 bases). The CDR3 length is 13 residues. Germline-derived CDR1 and CDR2 are DFQATT and SNEGSKA (reference sequence). V gave up 8 bases and J gave up 3 bases, with 13 bases separating them. This CDR3 is CSPRDTYTGELFF. The CDR3 DNA is TGCAGTCCTCGGGACACCTACACCGGGGAGCTGTTTTTT.

The chain is built from TRBV19 and TRBJ2-2; 12 nucleotides match TRBD2. J was trimmed by 5 bases and V by 7 bases; bases with no gene match: 11. Per the germline V gene, CDR1 is LNHDA and CDR2 is SQIVND (reference sequence). The CDR3 is 17 residues long. For the CDR3, the DNA is TGTGCCAGTACCAAGACTAGCGGGAGCCCAGGGACCGGGGAGCTGTTTTTT. It codes for CASTKTSGSPGTGELFF.

This chain connects TRBV11-2 to TRBJ2-3; 10 nucleotides agree with TRBD1. CDR3 length equals 16 residues. The trim removed 6 bases at V and 2 bases at J, leaving 8 bases unmatched. Germline V gene data show CDR1 as SGHAT and CDR2 as FQNNGV. The CDR3: CASRTRQGANTDTQYF. CDR3 in DNA: TGTGCCAGCAGAACCCGACAGGGGGCCAACACAGATACGCAGTATTTT.

This clonotype came up many times. V and J are TRBV5-1 and TRBJ2-1; D remains unclear. Trimming removed 0 bases at V and 6 bases at J, with 10 bases between. The germline CDR1 and CDR2 sequences are SGHRS and YFSETQ. The CDR3 runs 14 residues. CDR3 protein: CASSLALVSNEQFF. CDR3 sequence (DNA): TGCGCCAGCAGCTTGGCGCTAGTGTCCAATGAGCAGTTCTTC.

This clonotype was detected ten times or more. This chain joins TRBV11-1 and TRBJ1-2; a possible D gene is TRBD1 (5 bases). Trimming took off 5 bases at V and 4 bases at J, with 8 bases between the two ends. The CDR3 has 12 residues. The germline V gene has CDR1 SGHAT and CDR2 FQDESV (reference sequence). CDR3 in amino acids: CASSEDTYGYTF. The DNA for the CDR3 is TGTGCCAGCAGCGAGGACACCTATGGCTACACCTTC.

V gene TRBV7-9 combines with J gene TRBJ2-3; 8 positions agree with TRBD2. CDR1 and CDR2 from the germline V gene are SEHNR and FQNEAQ (reference sequence). V shed 6 bases and J 0 bases; nucleotides not matched to a gene: 8. CDR3 length: 16 amino acids. CDR3 sequence: CASSHPVAGSTDTQYF. DNA of the CDR3: TGTGCCAGCAGTCACCCCGTAGCGGGAAGCACAGATACGCAGTATTTT.

This clonotype came up many times. This chain uses TRBV7-9 with TRBJ2-3; 10 bases map to TRBD2. Germline V gene data show CDR1 as SEHNR and CDR2 as FQNEAQ (reference sequence). The CDR3 sequence is 19 residues long. V lost 4 bases to trimming and J lost 5 bases; unmatched junction nucleotides: 18. CDR3 protein: CASSSPGLASLLPQDTQYF. The CDR3 DNA reads as TGTGCCAGCAGCTCTCCGGGACTAGCGAGCTTACTCCCACAAGATACGCAGTATTTT.

This clonotype has just a few counts. The chain links TRBV6-1 to TRBJ2-1, with TRBD1 matching over 9 bases. Germline loops: CDR1 MNHNS, CDR2 SASEGT. V gave up 5 bases and J gave up 6 bases; unmatched junction bases: 8. The CDR3 covers 15 residues. The CDR3 DNA reads as TGTGCCAGCAGTAAGGGACAGGGTGTAAGCAATGAGCAGTTCTTC. Amino acid sequence: CASSKGQGVSNEQFF.

The CDR3 region has the DNA TGTGCCAGCACCAACAGGGGGTGGGGTGAAGCTTTCTTT. Protein: CASTNRGWGEAFF. J is TRBJ1-1 and V is TRBV6-1; 8 positions match TRBD1. CDR3 size: 13 residues. Trimming took 7 bases from V and 7 from J; bases not matched to a gene: 8. CDR1 and CDR2 (germline): MNHNS, SASEGT.

This clonotype was recorded once. The rearrangement uses TRBV9 and TRBJ2-1; perhaps TRBD2 as D (5 bases). This CDR3 contains 14 residues. Trimming pared 5 bases from V and 7 bases from J, leaving 16 bases between. The germline CDR1 and CDR2 sequences are SGDLS and YYNGEE. Here the CDR3 DNA reads TGTGCCAGCAGGCCAGCGGTGGCCGGAAATGAGCAGTTCTTC. Translated: CASRPAVAGNEQFF.